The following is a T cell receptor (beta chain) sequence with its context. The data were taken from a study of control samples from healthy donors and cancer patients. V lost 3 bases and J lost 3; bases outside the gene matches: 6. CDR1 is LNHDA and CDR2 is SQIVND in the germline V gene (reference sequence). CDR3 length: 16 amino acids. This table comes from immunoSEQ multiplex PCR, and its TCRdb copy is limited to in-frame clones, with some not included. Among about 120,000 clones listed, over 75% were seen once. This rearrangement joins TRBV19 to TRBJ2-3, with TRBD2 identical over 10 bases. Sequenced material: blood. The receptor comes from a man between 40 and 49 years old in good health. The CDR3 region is CASSIFSGGSTDTQYF. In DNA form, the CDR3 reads TGTGCCAGTAGTATTTTTAGCGGGGGGTCTACAGATACGCAGTATTTT.